A selection of T cell receptor beta chains follows, all from one sample in a study of CD8+CD57+ T cells in acquired aplastic anemia. TCRdb fed the reads into MiXCR, producing one record per CDR3 protein. The profile shows 190,000 or so distinct CDR3 sequences, over 55% of them singletons. Sequencing used sorted CD4+, CD8+, or CD8+CD57+ T cells (not recorded which) from PBMCs. The origin of the receptors is a human donor in good health. The conserved cysteine and the conserved F or W are not part of the CDR3 here. The order of the fields is D gene, J gene, V gene, CDR3 protein. D genes are given only for firm matches.

>TRBD1|TRBJ1-2|TRBV9
ASSGQGLLSYGYT
>.|TRBJ2-7|TRBV29-1
SLDASYEQY
>.|TRBJ1-2|TRBV6-4
ASSDTYPGHQQDYGYT
>.|TRBJ1-1|TRBV7-2
ASSLDPGNTEAF
>TRBD2|TRBJ2-3|TRBV7-8
ASSGLAGTDTQY
>TRBD2|TRBJ2-3|TRBV7-2
ASSPWTSNTDTQY
>.|TRBJ1-6|TRBV5-1
ASSFNTEPPLH
>TRBD1|TRBJ2-7|TRBV19
ASSIVATGVSYEQY
>.|TRBJ1-1|TRBV10-3
ASLRGGGYNTEAF
>.|TRBJ1-3|TRBV6-1
ASSVTSAEGGNTIY
>.|TRBJ2-7|TRBV10-3
ATRGAGTGEQY
>.|TRBJ1-1|TRBV19
ASSIGRGGLIGAF
>.|TRBJ2-6|TRBV20-1
SARERWANVLT
>TRBD2|TRBJ2-3|TRBV24-1
ATTSGEHNEQY
>.|TRBJ1-6|TRBV9
ASSVEYYNSPLH
>.|TRBJ1-1|TRBV20-1
SVQENTEAF
>TRBD1|TRBJ2-7|TRBV7-9
ASTITGTVDEQY
>TRBD1|TRBJ2-7|TRBV20-1
SAGRTGSSYEQY
>.|TRBJ2-7|TRBV14
ASGGRYEQY
>TRBD1|TRBJ2-3|TRBV7-9
ASSTIGQGEDTQY
>.|TRBJ2-5|TRBV24-1
ATSDPAGAQETQY
>.|TRBJ1-4|TRBV20-1
SAPGVQAFPATNEKLF
>.|TRBJ2-5|TRBV10-1
ASGECSQETQY
>TRBD1|TRBJ1-5|TRBV19
ATSRTGINQPQH
>.|TRBJ2-7|TRBV10-3
AIGDSLYEQC
>.|TRBJ1-6|TRBV5-1
ASSSAGEPSPLH
>.|TRBJ2-1|TRBV4-1
ASSQDSWGNDQQF
>.|TRBJ1-4|TRBV20-1
SADLYEKLF
>.|TRBJ2-7|TRBV5-6
ASSLEPSQQGEQY
>TRBD2|TRBJ2-1|TRBV10-1
ASSVAGLAGVLWNEQF
>.|TRBJ2-5|TRBV5-1
ASSFTGFQETQY
>.|TRBJ2-7|TRBV20-1
SADGNSYEQY
>.|TRBJ2-5|TRBV2
ASGARGPETQY
>.|TRBJ2-2|TRBV5-1
ASSFPGSSGELF
>TRBD2|TRBJ2-7|TRBV15
ATSTRTSGSYEQY
>.|TRBJ2-1|TRBV12-3/TRBV12-4
ASSLGTEQF
>TRBD2|TRBJ2-1|TRBV9
ASSVEGSGSNEQF
>.|TRBJ2-1|TRBV7-6
ASSVTRGASYNEQF
>.|TRBJ2-3|TRBV29-1
SVVWLARFTQY
>.|TRBJ2-1|TRBV7-9
ASVPPTGTEIVNYNEQF
>TRBD1|TRBJ1-6|TRBV4-1
ASSQEGQGFSPLH
>TRBD1|TRBJ1-1|TRBV2
ASGTGANTEAF
>TRBD1|TRBJ2-7|TRBV25-1
ASSEDLRGQGAYEQY
>.|TRBJ2-3|TRBV4-1
ASSQEVDSFIRNTQY
>.|TRBJ1-4|TRBV5-1
ASSSQPTGRATNEKLF
>.|TRBJ1-1|TRBV10-2
ASSESSGNTEAF
>.|TRBJ2-2|TRBV10-2
ASSDRDTGELF
>.|TRBJ1-2|TRBV29-1
SVEDVGEYGYT